This T cell receptor (beta chain) was captured by sequencing in a study of cytomegalovirus exposure and HLA in healthy donors. Overall study: The same platform as the approximately 640 first-cohort repertoires was used for the 95 to 150 validation repertoires, a later analysis reported.

Only in-frame clones appear in the TCRdb table, and some are missing; sequencing was by immunoSEQ multiplex PCR. The sample holds 45,000 to 70,000 clones, over 85% seen once. Findings and caveats of the study: In vitro assays verified that three CMV-associated chains recognized CMV antigens specifically.

This clone was counted only a few times. Its antigen is undetermined. The CDR3 has 14 amino acids. In germline, CDR1 is LNHNV, CDR2 YYDKDF (reference sequence). Trimming took 4 bases from V and 4 from J, leaving 13 bases between them. Sequencing was done on a sample of PBMCs. This chain links TRBV15 with TRBJ2-5; D call uncertain. The TCR comes from a man younger than 35 in good health and CMV-seronegative. DNA for the CDR3: TGTGCCACCAGCACCACTCGGTCGGGAGAGACCCAGTACTTC. This codes for CATSTTRSGETQYF. The full variable domain, completed using reference TRBV15 and TRBJ2-5, is DAMVIQNPRYQVTQFGKPVTLSCSQTLNHNVMYWYQQKSSQAPKLLFHYYDKDFNNEADTPDNFQSRRPNTSFCFLDIRSPGLGDTAMYLCATSTTRSGETQYFGPGTRLLVL.